A selection of T cell receptor beta chains follows, all from one sample in a study of spatial heterogeneity in lung cancer. A single record per CDR3 protein comes from TCRdb applying MiXCR to the 5' RACE reads. The sample consists of 50,000 or so distinct CDR3 sequences, 12% of them appearing once. The sequences come from PBMCs, collected at follow-up. The receptors stem from a male donor with early-stage non-small cell lung cancer. Both conserved end residues are part of each CDR3. Expanded clones are given a class, and other clones once, few, many or no size at all.

size	V	length	CDR3
many	TRBV13	15	CASSFRERASYEQYF
few	TRBV7-8	18	CASSGRTSGGMNTGELFF
few	TRBV2	12	CASSKSTDTQYF
many	TRBV12-3/TRBV12-4	11	CASSHRQGYTF
few	TRBV19	13	CASRRTGDLEQYF
NA	TRBV6-2/TRBV6-3	14	CASRETSAYNEQFF
many	TRBV12-3/TRBV12-4	14	CASTLTLGLDTQYF
many	TRBV4-2	15	CASSQDRTGGASQYF
few	TRBV7-9	14	CASSPGGPRDEQYF
few	TRBV18	14	CASSPVREPETQYF
many	TRBV7-2	14	CASSLGVLPETQYF
few	TRBV30	14	CAWSSRTWVDTQYF
NA	TRBV7-2	12	CASSPLASTQYF
NA	TRBV11-3	13	CASSFDMNTEAFF
many	TRBV7-2	13	CASRSTLDSPLHF
NA	TRBV6-6	14	CASSYGGRGYGYTF
once	TRBV7-2	13	CASSLVFGNTIYF
few	TRBV7-2	14	CASTSRGSNQPQHF
many	TRBV20-1	12	CSATTPPHGYTF
many	TRBV7-2	15	CASSSQAGRGTEAFF
many	TRBV18	14	CASSGGTVVQPQHF
many	TRBV29-1	14	CSVGKQGLNTEAFF
many	TRBV9	13	CASSVDPAGEQYF
NA	TRBV6-5	12	CASSYSGDTQYF
many	TRBV28	13	CASRSGSSYEQYF
few	TRBV7-2	15	CASSLASPNPNEQYF
many	TRBV2	16	CASSEIGTTNAYEQYF
many	TRBV7-6	15	CASSPIAGGRYEQYF
NA	TRBV20-1	14	CSARDRRGFTEAFF